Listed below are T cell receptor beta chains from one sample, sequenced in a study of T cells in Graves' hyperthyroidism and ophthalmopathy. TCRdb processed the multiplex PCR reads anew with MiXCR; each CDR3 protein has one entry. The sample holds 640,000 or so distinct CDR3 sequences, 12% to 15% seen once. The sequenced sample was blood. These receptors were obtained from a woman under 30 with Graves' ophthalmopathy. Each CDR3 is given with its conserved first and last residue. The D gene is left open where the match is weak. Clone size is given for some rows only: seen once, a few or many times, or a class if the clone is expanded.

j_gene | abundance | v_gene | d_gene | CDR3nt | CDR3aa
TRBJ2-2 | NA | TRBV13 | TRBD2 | TGTGCCAGCGGTTCTCGACTAGCGGGAGTCTCGACCGGGGAGCTGTTTTTT | CASGSRLAGVSTGELFF
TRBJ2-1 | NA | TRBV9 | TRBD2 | TGTGCCAGCAGCGTATGGGGCGGGAGCTCGAATGAGCAGTTCTTC | CASSVWGGSSNEQFF
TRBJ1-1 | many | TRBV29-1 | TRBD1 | TGCAGCGCTGGGACAGGAGGGAACACTGAAGCTTTCTTT | CSAGTGGNTEAFF
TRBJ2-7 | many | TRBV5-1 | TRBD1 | TGCGCCAGCAGCCTCTACAGGGGCCCTTCCTGCGAGCAGTACTTC | CASSLYRGPSCEQYF
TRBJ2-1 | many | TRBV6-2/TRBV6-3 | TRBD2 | TGTGCCAGCAGCTCCGCCCCTCGGACTAGCGGGAGGACCTACAATGAGCAGTTCTTC | CASSSAPRTSGRTYNEQFF
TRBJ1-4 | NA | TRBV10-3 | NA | TGTGCCATCAGTGAGGCCATTTGGGGAGAAAAACTGTTTTTT | CAISEAIWGEKLFF
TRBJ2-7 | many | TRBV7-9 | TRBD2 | TGTGCCAGCAGCCCAGCGGGAGGGCCACTCGAGCAGTACTTC | CASSPAGGPLEQYF
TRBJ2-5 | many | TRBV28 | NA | TGTGCCAGCAGTTTAATAGGGGAATTGGAGACCCAGTACTTC | CASSLIGELETQYF
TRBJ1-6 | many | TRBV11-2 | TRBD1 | TGTGCCAGCAGCCCTCCCCGGGACAGGATAAATAATTCACCCCTCCACTTT | CASSPPRDRINNSPLHF
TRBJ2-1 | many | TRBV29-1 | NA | TGCAGCGGTGGATTGTATGAGCAGTTCTTC | CSGGLYEQFF
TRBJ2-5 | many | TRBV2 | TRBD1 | TGTGCCAGCAGGCCCTCAGGACAGGGACAAGAGACCCAGTACTTC | CASRPSGQGQETQYF
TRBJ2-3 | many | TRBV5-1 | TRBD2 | TGCGCCAGCAGCTTGGATGGGGGGGACACAGATACGCAGTATTTT | CASSLDGGDTDTQYF
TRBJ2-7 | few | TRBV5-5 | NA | TGTGCCAGCAGCATGGGGGCACCGGTCCTCCCTCGAGGGCAGTACTTC | CASSMGAPVLPRGQYF
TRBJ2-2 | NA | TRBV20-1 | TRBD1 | TGCAGTGCCCCGACCGGGACAGGGAAAATTGGCACCGGGGAGCTGTTTTTT | CSAPTGTGKIGTGELFF
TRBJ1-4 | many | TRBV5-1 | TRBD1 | TGCGCCAGCAGCTTTCAGGGGGCCAATGAAAAACTGTTTTTT | CASSFQGANEKLFF
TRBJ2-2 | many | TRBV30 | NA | TGTGCCTGGATCGCCACCGGGGAGCTGTTTTTT | CAWIATGELFF
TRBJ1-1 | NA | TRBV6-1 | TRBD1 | TGTGCCAGCAGTAGAACAGGGGGTACGAACACTGAAGCTTTCTTT | CASSRTGGTNTEAFF
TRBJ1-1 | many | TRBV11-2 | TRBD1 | TGTGCCAGCAGCCCCTGGACAGGGCGGGCTGAAGCTTTCTTT | CASSPWTGRAEAFF
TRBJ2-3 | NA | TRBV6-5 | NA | TGTGCCAGCAGTTACTCGGTCAGCGATAGAGATACGCAGTATTTT | CASSYSVSDRDTQYF
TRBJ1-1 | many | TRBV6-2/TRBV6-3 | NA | TGTGCCAGCAGTAACCGTAGGCCGGATACTGAAGCTTTCTTT | CASSNRRPDTEAFF
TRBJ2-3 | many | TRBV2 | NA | TGTGCCAGCAGAGCCCGGGGGCGGGGAAGCACAGATACGCAGTATTTT | CASRARGRGSTDTQYF
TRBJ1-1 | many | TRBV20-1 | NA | TGCAGTGCTAGAGATGGAGCGACTGCGAACACTGAAGCTTTCTTT | CSARDGATANTEAFF
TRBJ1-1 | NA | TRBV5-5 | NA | TGTGCCAGCAGCTCCCCGGGACACGACAACACTGAAGCTTTCTTT | CASSSPGHDNTEAFF
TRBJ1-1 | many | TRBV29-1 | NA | TGCAGCGTTCCTCGAGGGAGTGAGGACACTGAAGCTTTCTTT | CSVPRGSEDTEAFF
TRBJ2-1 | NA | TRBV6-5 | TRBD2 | TGTGCCAGCAGTTACCCCGGTGCGGGAGGATACAATGAGCAGTTCTTC | CASSYPGAGGYNEQFF
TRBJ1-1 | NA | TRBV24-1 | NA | TGTGCCACCAGTGATTCCCGGGTTGTGAACACTGAAGCTTTCTTT | CATSDSRVVNTEAFF
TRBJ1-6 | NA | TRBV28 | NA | TGTGCCAGCAGTTTAATTCCGGGACGGTACTATAATTCACCCCTCCACTTT | CASSLIPGRYYNSPLHF
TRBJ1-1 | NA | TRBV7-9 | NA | TGTGCCAGCAGCTCTAATGGAGCTTTCTTT | CASSSNGAFF
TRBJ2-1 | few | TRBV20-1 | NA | TGCAGTGCTAGGGCCCCAGGGGGGCGGAGCTACAATGAGCAGTTCTTC | CSARAPGGRSYNEQFF
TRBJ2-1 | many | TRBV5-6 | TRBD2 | TGTGCCAGCAGCTCCGGACTAGCGGACAGGGAGCAGTTCTTC | CASSSGLADREQFF
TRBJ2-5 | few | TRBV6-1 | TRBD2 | TGTGCCAGCAGTTACGCGGGAGGGCCGGGGGAGACCCAGTACTTC | CASSYAGGPGETQYF
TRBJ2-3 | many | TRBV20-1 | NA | TGCAGTGCTAGAGGGGAAGGGGCTGGAGATACGCAGTATTTT | CSARGEGAGDTQYF
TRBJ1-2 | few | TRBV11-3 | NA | TGTGCCAGCAGCTTTACCAGGAGCTATGGCTACATCTTC | CASSFTRSYGYIF
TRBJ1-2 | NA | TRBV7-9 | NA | TGTGCCAGCAGCTTAGACGAGGGGCGCGGTGGCTACACCTTC | CASSLDEGRGGYTF
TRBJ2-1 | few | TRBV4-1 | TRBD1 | TGCGCCAGCAGCCAAGCCTTAAGGGGGCAGGGGTACAATGAGCAGTTCTTC | CASSQALRGQGYNEQFF
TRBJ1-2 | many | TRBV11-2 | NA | TGTGCCAGCAACAGCTTACAGGGTTTGGGGGGGAACTATGGCTACACCTTC | CASNSLQGLGGNYGYTF
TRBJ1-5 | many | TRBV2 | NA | TGTGCCAGCAGGGGGATCCGGGACATAAATCAGCCCCAGCATTTT | CASRGIRDINQPQHF
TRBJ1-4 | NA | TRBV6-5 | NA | TGTGCCAGCAGTGACTCGTACATATCGAATGAAAAACTGTTTTTT | CASSDSYISNEKLFF
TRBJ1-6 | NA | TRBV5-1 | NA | TGCGCCAGCACCAGAGGGGGGAGCTCCTATAATTCACCCCTCCACTTT | CASTRGGSSYNSPLHF
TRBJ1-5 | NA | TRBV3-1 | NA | TGTGCCAGCAGCCAGGCAGGGGAAAGGAATCAGCCCCAGCATTTT | CASSQAGERNQPQHF
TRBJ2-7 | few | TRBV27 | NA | TGTGCCAGCAGTTTTCGGTTTCGGGACGGTCCCTACGAGCAGTACTTC | CASSFRFRDGPYEQYF
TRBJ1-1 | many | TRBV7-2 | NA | TGTGCCAGCAGCTTAGGGTCCAATGGGTTGACTGAAGCTTTCTTT | CASSLGSNGLTEAFF
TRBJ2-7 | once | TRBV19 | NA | TGTGCCAGTAGTATAGGTGGACAGTACACAGTATTATTTCGTCTCCACGAGCAGTACTTC | CASSIGGQYTVLFRLHEQYF
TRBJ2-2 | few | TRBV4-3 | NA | TGCGCCAGCAGCCAAGATAGCAAGGGACGGACCGGGGAGCTGTTTTTT | CASSQDSKGRTGELFF
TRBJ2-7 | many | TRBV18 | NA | TGTGCCAGCTCACCACGGCAGGGCCTCATCGAGCAGTACTTC | CASSPRQGLIEQYF
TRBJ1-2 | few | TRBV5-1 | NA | TGCGCCAGCAGCTTATCCGGTGCTACTGGCTACACCTTC | CASSLSGATGYTF
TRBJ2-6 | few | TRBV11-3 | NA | TGTGCCAGCAGCCAAAACACTAAGGAATCTGGGGCCAACGTCCTGACTTTC | CASSQNTKESGANVLTF
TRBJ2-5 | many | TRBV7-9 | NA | TGTGCCAGCAGCTTAGTTAGCCCTCGAAAGGGGAGAAAAGAGACCCAGTACTTC | CASSLVSPRKGRKETQYF